This TCR beta chain was sequenced for a study of T cells after yellow fever vaccination. Germline lookup yields CDR1 SGHRS and CDR2 YFSETQ. Trimming removed 3 bases from V and 1 base from J, with 5 bases in between. The CDR3 runs to 14 residues. This clonotype was observed at least ten times. In TCRdb, the 5' RACE reads were re-called with MiXCR into one record per CDR3 protein. The sample contains about 120,000 distinct CDR3 sequences, about 7% of which appear only once. The chain uses TRBV5-1 and TRBJ2-6; D gene uncertain. The sequence was collected from a man aged 18 to 29 who received the YFV17D yellow fever vaccine. This specimen was CD4+ T cells sorted from PBMCs, taken around 45 days after the first yellow fever vaccination. The CDR3 here is CASSWGSGANVLTF. The CDR3 DNA follows: TGCGCCAGCAGCTGGGGTTCTGGGGCCAACGTCCTGACTTTC.